This T cell receptor beta chain was captured by sequencing in a study of CD4 T cells in relation to SARS-CoV-2 and coronaviruses. General study points: Samples before the pandemic and after infection were not matched within any donor.

Trimming pared 3 bases from V and 0 bases from J, leaving 12 bases between. CDR1 LGHNA and CDR2 YSLEER come from the germline V gene. The CDR3 consists of 17 residues. Concerning this clone: The antigen is not known.

Profiled with immunoSEQ multiplex PCR; TCRdb holds only in-frame clones, not every one. The data show 35,000 to 45,000 clones, about 86% seen once. CD4 enrichment then naive enrichment separated naive from memory CD4+ cells. Sorted naive or memory CD4+ cells met CEF peptides for over 8 days. This clonotype was obtained from an adult with COVID-19. This chain joins TRBV4-3 and TRBJ2-6; D might be TRBD1 (5 bases). The specimen was naive CD4+ T cells from PBMCs, cultured in vitro. Subset indicated: naive CD4+ T cells isolated by negative enrichment. CDR3 DNA: TGCGCCAGCAGCCAGGAAGGGGATAACTCTGGGGCCAACGTCCTGACTTTC. The encoded protein is CASSQEGDNSGANVLTF.